This T cell receptor (beta chain) was retrieved from a study of CD8 T cells in ankylosing spondylitis. General observations from the study: Disease-associated clonotypes exhibited CD8+ identity and were relatively infrequent in peripheral blood. Typical of ankylosing spondylitis blood, it appeared, was a TCR beta motif of fewer than ten highly homologous variants.

One entry per CDR3 protein, called by TCRdb with MiXCR from the 5' RACE reads. Of roughly 130,000 distinct CDR3 sequences detected, roughly 13% appear once; the ten largest clones hold almost 3%. Germline V gene lookup returns CDR1 SGDLS and CDR2 YYNGEE. V was cut by 0 bases and J by 4 bases, with 10 bases left in between. CDR3 length: 14 amino acids. This clonotype was recorded many times. Its antigen is currently unknown. This receptor was identified in a female donor with ankylosing spondylitis or in good health (not recorded which). V usage is TRBV9 and J usage is TRBJ2-5; D gene uncertain. The sample was blood, either unsorted or a sorted T cell fraction (not recorded which). DNA of the CDR3: TGTGCCAGCAGCGTAGCGGCCCAAGGAGAGACCCAGTACTTC. It encodes CASSVAAQGETQYF.